Each of the 25 T cell receptor beta chains below was sequenced from the same sample in a study of cytomegalovirus exposure and HLA in healthy donors. The PCR was carried out with 60 Vbeta primers and 13 Jbeta primers. Generated by immunoSEQ multiplex PCR, the TCRdb table keeps only in-frame clones and is missing some. The sample consists of 150,000 to 190,000 clones, roughly 81% of them appearing once. What was sequenced was PBMCs. These receptors came from a woman aged 18-35 years in good health and CMV-seronegative.

The rearrangement uses TRBV5-1 and TRBJ1-1; no definite D call. The CDR3 runs to 15 residues. Trimming removed 0 bases at V and 1 base at J, with 10 bases between. Germline lookup yields CDR1 SGHRS and CDR2 YFSETQ. CDR3 in DNA: TGCGCCAGCAGCTTGGTGGTGGGGAGGAACACTGAAGCTTTCTTT. It codes for CASSLVVGRNTEAFF.

V gene TRBV30 combines with J gene TRBJ1-5; D call uncertain. This CDR3 has 15 amino acids. The ends were cut back, 0 bases at V and 7 bases at J, with 16 bases in the middle. Germline V gives CDR1 GTSNPN, CDR2 SVGIG (reference sequence). The DNA for the CDR3 is TGTGCCTGGAGTGTAAGAGCGGGAGGTAGACAGCCCCAGCATTTT. Amino acids: CAWSVRAGGRQPQHF.

This clone occurred once. The chain has TRBV18 and TRBJ1-4; D may be TRBD1 (5 bases). The CDR3 loop spans 17 amino acids. The V end was cut by 0 bases, the J end by 0 bases, with 11 bases between. The germline gives CDR1 KGHSH, CDR2 LQKENI. The CDR3 is CASSPPRGPATNEKLFF. The DNA of the CDR3 is TGTGCCAGCTCACCACCTAGGGGCCCTGCAACTAATGAAAAACTGTTTTTT.

The genes are TRBV7-9 and TRBJ2-3; 10 bases fit TRBD1. The CDR3 spans 18 residues. V dropped 1 base and J dropped 1; count of bases not matched to a gene: 8. Germline V CDR1 and CDR2: SEHNR, FQNEAQ (reference sequence). The CDR3 is CASSLVGADRGGTDTQYF. CDR3 nucleotide sequence: TGTGCCAGCAGCTTAGTTGGGGCGGACAGGGGGGGCACAGATACGCAGTATTTT.

The V gene is TRBV19, the J gene TRBJ1-6, with a weak D call TRBD1 (5 bases). The CDR3 is 14 amino acids. Trimming left V 6 bases short and J 4 bases short, with 10 bases between. The germline gives CDR1 LNHDA, CDR2 SQIVND (reference sequence). CDR3 coding DNA: TGTGCCAGTAGGCCGACAGATTATAATTCACCCCTCCACTTT. It specifies CASRPTDYNSPLHF. Based on the CDR3 plus reference TRBV19 and TRBJ1-6, the full variable domain is DGGITQSPKYLFRKEGQNVTLSCEQNLNHDAMYWYRQDPGQGLRLIYYSQIVNDFQKGDIAEGYSVSREKKESFPLTVTSAQKNPTAFYLCASRPTDYNSPLHFGNGTRLTVT.

The V gene is TRBV5-6, the J gene TRBJ1-2; D is ambiguous. This CDR3 is built from 13 residues. V lost 1 base to trimming and J lost 0 bases, with 4 bases between them. CDR1 and CDR2 (germline): SGHDT, YYEEEE. The CDR3 region has the DNA TGTGCCAGCAGCTTGACGGCTAACTATGGCTACACCTTC. Translated: CASSLTANYGYTF.

As to this clone: The junction and the germline gene differ at one end; a read error may be behind it. The V call is TRBV2, the J call TRBJ1-6, with TRBD1 as a possible D gene (6 bases). Germline V gives CDR1 SNHLY, CDR2 FYNNEI. The length of the CDR3 is 13 residues. The CDR3 sequence is CAGGLSYNSPLHF. The CDR3 DNA is TGCGCGGGGGGGCTGTCCTATAATTCACCCCTCCACTTT.

The chain combines TRBV7-9 with TRBJ2-7, with TRBD1 identical over 10 bases. CDR3 size: 15 residues. Germline assignment: CDR1 SEHNR and CDR2 FQNEAQ (reference sequence). Trimming at V came to 5 bases and at J to 0 bases, leaving 4 bases not matched to a gene. CDR3 in amino acids: CASSGTGDSSYEQYF. The CDR3 nucleotides read TGTGCCAGCAGCGGGACAGGGGATAGCTCCTACGAGCAGTACTTC.

This clone showed up just once. This chain links TRBV28 with TRBJ2-7, with D possibly being TRBD2 (6 bases). The CDR3 is 14 residues long. V was cut by 2 bases and J by 6 bases, with 14 bases left in between. Germline CDR1 and CDR2: MDHEN and SYDVKM. The DNA for the CDR3 is TGTGCCAGCAGTTTAGCTAGCGTGCGGCGCGAGCAGTACTTC. Its translation: CASSLASVRREQYF.

The genes are TRBV7-2 and TRBJ1-1; no firm D call. This CDR3 spans 13 amino acids. Trimming removed 5 bases from V and 5 bases from J, with 12 bases in between. Germline values: CDR1 SGHTA, CDR2 FQGNSA. This CDR3 is CASSPAGRTEAFF. CDR3 bases: TGTGCCAGCAGCCCAGCGGGTCGGACTGAAGCTTTCTTT.

This clone was counted only a few times. This chain connects TRBV28 to TRBJ2-7; TRBD2 might be the D (6 bases). V lost 5 bases and J lost 3, with 11 bases in between. This CDR3 is 13 amino acids long. Per the germline V gene, CDR1 is MDHEN and CDR2 is SYDVKM. The CDR3 DNA is TGTGCCAGCAGTCCGGACTACGTCTACGAGCAGTACTTC. This codes for CASSPDYVYEQYF.

The count of this clone is one. Within the sample, other DNA sequences also encode this same CDR3. The chain has TRBV28 and TRBJ2-5; tentative D call: TRBD1 (5 bases). The V end lost 6 bases, the J end lost 4 bases, and 12 bases lay between the germline ends. The CDR3 sequence is 13 residues long. The V gene's germline CDR1 is MDHEN and CDR2 SYDVKM. DNA for the CDR3: TGTGCCAGCAGCTTAAGGGGTGGAGAGACCCAGTACTTC. Protein: CASSLRGGETQYF.

The chain has TRBV15 and TRBJ2-7; D uncertain. CDR3 length: 12 amino acids. CDR1 LNHNV and CDR2 YYDKDF come from the germline V gene (reference sequence). Trimming removed 2 bases from V and 3 bases from J, with 5 bases in between. The CDR3 DNA is TGTGCCACCAGCAGAAATAACTACGAGCAGTACTTC. Translated, it gives CATSRNNYEQYF.

Notes on this clone: Germline and junction disagree at one end, which may indicate a read error. The same CDR3 is also encoded by other DNA sequences in this sample. The gene calls are TRBV28 and TRBJ1-2; the D gene is possibly TRBD1 (5 bases). The CDR3 extends over 16 amino acids. From germline, CDR1 is MDHEN and CDR2 SYDVKM. The CDR3 region is CASSLGRVEFNYGYTF. The CDR3 nucleotides are TGCGCCAGCAGTTTAGGCAGGGTGGAATTTAACTATGGCTACACCTTC.

This sequence joins TRBV6-5 and TRBJ2-1; the match to TRBD2 covers 11 bases. CDR3 size: 15 residues. After removal of 2 bases from V and 10 bases from J, the junction contained 7 bases not matched to a gene. Germline V CDR1 and CDR2: MNHEY, SVGAGI. CDR3 sequence: CASSYIAGGPGEQFF. The DNA of the CDR3 is TGTGCCAGCAGTTACATAGCGGGGGGGCCAGGGGAGCAGTTCTTC.

This chain links TRBV19 with TRBJ2-7; perhaps TRBD1 as D (6 bases). The CDR3 covers 15 residues. V lost 3 bases and J 2 bases, leaving 14 bases between the germline ends. Germline V gives CDR1 LNHDA, CDR2 SQIVND (reference sequence). The CDR3 region is CASSIQGSSPYEQYF. The CDR3 DNA follows: TGTGCCAGTAGTATTCAGGGGTCCTCCCCCTACGAGCAGTACTTC. Using reference TRBV19 and TRBJ2-7 for the parts outside the CDR3, the full variable domain is DGGITQSPKYLFRKEGQNVTLSCEQNLNHDAMYWYRQDPGQGLRLIYYSQIVNDFQKGDIAEGYSVSREKKESFPLTVTSAQKNPTAFYLCASSIQGSSPYEQYFGPGTRLTVT.

The chain employs TRBV19 and TRBJ2-7, with 7 bases identical to TRBD2. The length of the CDR3 is 15 residues. V shed 10 bases and J 3 bases; nucleotides not matched to a gene: 15. CDR1 and CDR2 (germline): LNHDA, SQIVND (reference sequence). DNA for the CDR3: TGTGCCACCCAGTACGGGTCGGGGGGTTACTACGAGCAGTACTTC. It translates to CATQYGSGGYYEQYF.

The rearrangement joins TRBV7-8 to TRBJ1-6; D is perhaps TRBD1 (5 bases). V was clipped by 5 bases and J by 7 bases, with 15 bases between them. Germline values: CDR1 SGHVS, CDR2 FQNEAQ. The CDR3 loop spans 15 amino acids. The CDR3 sequence is CASSLDSLGNSPLHF. The CDR3 nucleotides are TGTGCCAGCAGCCTTGACAGCCTGGGGAATTCACCCCTCCACTTT.

The chain's CDR3 is CASSPGTYSGNTIYF. CDR3 nucleotides: TGTGCCAGCAGCCCAGGGACTTATTCTGGAAACACCATATATTTT. V usage is TRBV5-8 and J usage is TRBJ1-3; tentatively, D is TRBD1 (5 bases). Germline CDR1 SGHTS, CDR2 YDEGEE. The CDR3 extends over 15 amino acids. Trimming took off 4 bases at V and 1 base at J, with 12 bases between the two ends. The whole variable domain, filled in from reference TRBV5-8 and TRBJ1-3, reads EAGVTQSPTHLIKTRGQQATLRCSPISGHTSVYWYQQALGLGLQFLLWYDEGEERNRGNFPPRFSGRQFPNYSSELNVNALELEDSALYLCASSPGTYSGNTIYFGEGSWLTVV.

V is TRBV9 and J is TRBJ2-1; D is possibly TRBD2 (5 bases). V was shortened by 4 bases and J by 0 bases, with 11 bases between the two germline ends. This CDR3 comprises 15 residues. Germline assignment: CDR1 SGDLS and CDR2 YYNGEE. The CDR3 sequence: CASSTSGSSYNEQFF. The CDR3 DNA follows: TGTGCCAGCAGCACAAGCGGAAGCTCCTACAATGAGCAGTTCTTC.

The chain recombines TRBV28 with TRBJ2-4, with TRBD2 as a possible D gene (6 bases). Trimming pared 2 bases from V and 1 base from J, leaving 12 bases between. Germline CDR1 reads MDHEN; CDR2 reads SYDVKM. CDR3 length: 16 amino acids. The CDR3 DNA is TGTGCCAGCAGTTTAGCGGCGGGACGGGCCAAAAACATTCAGTACTTC. This encodes CASSLAAGRAKNIQYF.

The genes are TRBV5-5 and TRBJ2-5; 8 bases match TRBD1. Germline lookup yields CDR1 SGHKS and CDR2 YYEKEE (reference sequence). Trimming cost V 3 bases and J 5 bases; bases outside gene matches: 6. The CDR3 is 14 amino acids. The CDR3 loop reads CASSSVRGRETQYF. CDR3 sequence (DNA): TGTGCCAGCAGCTCTGTCAGGGGGCGGGAGACCCAGTACTTC.

This CDR3 is CASRTGLGAFF. CDR3 in DNA: TGTGCCTCACGAACAGGGTTGGGAGCTTTCTTT. V is TRBV28 and J is TRBJ1-1, with D possibly TRBD1 on 6 matching bases. The ends were cut back, 11 bases at V and 10 bases at J, with 17 bases in the middle. This CDR3 contains 11 residues. CDR1 MDHEN and CDR2 SYDVKM come from the germline V gene.

This clone was observed a few times. This chain connects TRBV10-3 to TRBJ2-5, with a possible D match to TRBD1 (6 bases). CDR3 length equals 12 residues. Trimming left V 4 bases short and J 3 bases short, with 6 bases between. Per the germline V gene, CDR1 is ENHRY and CDR2 is SYGVKD. In DNA form, the CDR3 reads TGTGCCATCAGTGGGACAGAAGAGACCCAGTACTTC. It encodes CAISGTEETQYF.

This rearrangement joins TRBV5-1 to TRBJ2-7; D perhaps matches TRBD1 (6 bases). This CDR3 contains 14 residues. Trimming left V 4 bases short and J 4 bases short, with 15 bases between. The V gene's germline CDR1 is SGHRS and CDR2 YFSETQ. CDR3 sequence reads: CASSLLTGLYEQYF. CDR3 in DNA: TGCGCCAGCAGCCTCCTAACAGGGCTATACGAGCAGTACTTC.